A selection of T cell receptor beta chains follows, all from one sample in a study of cytomegalovirus exposure and HLA in healthy donors. Clones were sequenced by immunoSEQ multiplex PCR, and TCRdb holds only the in-frame ones, with some missing. This table holds around 55,000 clones, 60% to 80% found once. Material for sequencing was PBMCs. These receptors were collected from a female donor in good health and CMV-seronegative. CDR3s include the opening cysteine and the closing phenylalanine or tryptophan. The D gene is left open where the match is weak. Expanded clones get a size class; other rows say once, few or many, or leave the size out.

clone_size,d_call,v_call,j_call,cdr3_length,cdr3_nt,cdr3_aa
once,TRBD2,TRBV30,TRBJ2-3,15,TGTGCCTGGACTCTTGTTTTAAGCGGGGGGGATACGCAGTATTTT,CAWTLVLSGGDTQYF
NA,NA,TRBV5-1,TRBJ2-7,14,TGCGCCAGCAGCCTCCAGGGATATACCTACGAGCAGTACTTC,CASSLQGYTYEQYF
NA,NA,TRBV4-3,TRBJ2-2,15,TGCGCCAGCAGCCTGCTAGGGGTGGACACCGGGGAGCTGTTTTTT,CASSLLGVDTGELFF
NA,TRBD2,TRBV9,TRBJ2-1,15,TGTGCCAGCAGCGTTACTAGCGGGAGCTTCGATGAGCAGTTCTTC,CASSVTSGSFDEQFF
NA,TRBD2,TRBV30,TRBJ2-1,15,TGTGCCTGGAACCTGGGAAGCGGGATAATCGATGAGCAGTTCTTC,CAWNLGSGIIDEQFF
NA,TRBD1,TRBV19,TRBJ2-6,18,TGTGCCAGTAGTACCCGACAGGGGGCCTACTCTGGGGCCAACGTCCTGACTTTC,CASSTRQGAYSGANVLTF
NA,TRBD1,TRBV19,TRBJ1-6,14,TGTGCCAGTAGTGCCCGGGACAGTAATTCACCCCTCCACTTT,CASSARDSNSPLHF
NA,NA,TRBV6-1,TRBJ1-1,16,TGTGCCAGCAGTGAAGAGAGGGTTTACATGAACACTGAAGCTTTCTTT,CASSEERVYMNTEAFF
few,NA,TRBV13,TRBJ2-5,13,TGTGCCAGCAGCGCGACAGAAAAAGAGACCCAGTACTTC,CASSATEKETQYF
NA,NA,TRBV7-2,TRBJ2-1,14,TGTGCCAGCAGACAGACCCGATCCTACAATGAGCAGTTCTTC,CASRQTRSYNEQFF
NA,NA,TRBV27,TRBJ1-5,14,TGTGCCAGTGCAGATAATCCACGCAATCAGCCCCAGCATTTT,CASADNPRNQPQHF
NA,NA,TRBV5-1,TRBJ1-1,12,TGCGCCAGCAGCGTCGGACAGACTGAAGCTTTCTTT,CASSVGQTEAFF
NA,TRBD2,TRBV27,TRBJ2-5,15,TGTGCCAGCAGTTCATACGACGGGAGGCAAGAGACCCAGTACTTC,CASSSYDGRQETQYF
NA,NA,TRBV30,TRBJ2-7,13,TGTGCCTGGAGTGTTTCTTACCCCTACGAGCAGTACTTC,CAWSVSYPYEQYF
NA,NA,TRBV4-1,TRBJ1-4,18,TGCGCCAGCAGCCAAGAAGGCCTACCGACAGGTGAAAATGAAAAACTGTTTTTT,CASSQEGLPTGENEKLFF
NA,NA,TRBV4-3,TRBJ2-3,18,TGCGCCAGCAGCCAAGAGTTTCAGGACACCCCTCGCACAGATACGCAGTATTTT,CASSQEFQDTPRTDTQYF
once,TRBD2,TRBV4-2,TRBJ2-7,19,TGTGCCAGCAGCCAAGATCCTCGGCTAGCGGGAGTGGGATATTGGGAGCAGTACTTC,CASSQDPRLAGVGYWEQYF
NA,NA,TRBV15,TRBJ1-1,13,TGTGCCACCCGAACCGGGATGAACACTGAAGCTTTCTTT,CATRTGMNTEAFF
NA,NA,TRBV5-6,TRBJ2-1,15,TGTGCCAGCAGCTTTTTTCTTACATCATACAATGAGCAGTTCTTC,CASSFFLTSYNEQFF
NA,NA,TRBV5-6,TRBJ2-7,15,TGTGCCAGCAGCTTGGCGGGGTACGTTATCTACGAGCAGTACTTC,CASSLAGYVIYEQYF
NA,NA,TRBV27,TRBJ1-5,15,TGTGCCAGCAGCTCATGGGGAGGGGGCAATCAGCCCCAGCATTTT,CASSSWGGGNQPQHF
NA,TRBD1,TRBV7-2,TRBJ2-2,16,TGTGCCAGCAGCTACGGACAGGGGGCATCGGCCGGGGAGCTGTTTTTT,CASSYGQGASAGELFF
NA,TRBD1,TRBV12-5,TRBJ2-5,16,TGTGCTAGTGGTTTGGCCGGGACAGTGAGACAAGAGACCCAGTACTTC,CASGLAGTVRQETQYF
NA,NA,TRBV27,TRBJ1-1,13,TGTGCCAGCAGTTGGGGGGAGAACACTGAAGCTTTCTTT,CASSWGENTEAFF
NA,NA,TRBV7-2,TRBJ2-3,15,TGTGCCAGCAGCTTAGCAGGGACTTACACAGATACGCAGTATTTT,CASSLAGTYTDTQYF
NA,TRBD2,TRBV6-5,TRBJ2-7,15,TGTGCCAGCAGGTCCGGGACTAGCGGTCCCTACGAGCAGTACTTC,CASRSGTSGPYEQYF
NA,NA,TRBV7-2,TRBJ2-1,13,TGTGCCAGCAGCTCGTACACAGACAATGAGCAGTTCTTC,CASSSYTDNEQFF
NA,NA,TRBV18,TRBJ2-7,14,TGTGCCAGCTCGACGGAAGTGGAGACCCTAGAGCAGTACTTC,CASSTEVETLEQYF
NA,NA,TRBV5-1,TRBJ2-5,11,TGCGCCAGCAGTCAACAAGAGACCCAGTACTTC,CASSQQETQYF
NA,NA,TRBV28,TRBJ2-3,17,TGTGCCAGCAGTTTACCCACGACACGCAGCGGGCCAGATACGCAGTATTTT,CASSLPTTRSGPDTQYF
NA,NA,TRBV6-6,TRBJ2-3,12,TGTGCCAGCAATAAAATCTTGGATACGCAGTATTTT,CASNKILDTQYF
NA,TRBD1,TRBV4-1,TRBJ2-7,14,TGCGCCAGCAGCCAAGGGGGGACAGGCACCGAGCAGTACTTC,CASSQGGTGTEQYF
NA,NA,TRBV5-1,TRBJ2-5,14,TGCGCCAGCAGCTTGGGGGCAGGGGAAGAGACCCAGTACTTC,CASSLGAGEETQYF
NA,NA,TRBV27,TRBJ2-5,14,TGTGCCAGCAGTTTTTTGGGGGCTGGAGAGACCCAGTACTTC,CASSFLGAGETQYF
NA,TRBD2,TRBV14,TRBJ2-5,17,TGTGCCAGCAGCGCATATTGGGGGTCGGGGGGGCAAGAGACCCAGTACTTC,CASSAYWGSGGQETQYF
NA,TRBD1,TRBV9,TRBJ1-1,19,TGTGCCAGCAGCACGGGCTCGGGACAGGGGAAAACCATGAACACTGAAGCTTTCTTT,CASSTGSGQGKTMNTEAFF
NA,NA,TRBV29-1,TRBJ1-1,12,TGCAGCGTTCGGACAGAAGGCACTGAAGCTTTCTTT,CSVRTEGTEAFF
NA,NA,TRBV7-6,TRBJ2-2,15,TGTGCCAGCAGCTCTTTCCTGGTCTCGGCCGGGGAGCTGTTTTTT,CASSSFLVSAGELFF
NA,TRBD1,TRBV18,TRBJ2-2,14,TGTGCCAGCTCACCGCGACAGGGGCCCGGGGAGCTGTTTTTT,CASSPRQGPGELFF
NA,NA,TRBV6-6,TRBJ2-7,15,TGTGCCAGCAACCTAGGGGGGGCTGATTACCATGAGCAGTACTTC,CASNLGGADYHEQYF
NA,TRBD1,TRBV28,TRBJ1-2,13,TGTGCCAGCAGTCTTGGGACAGCCTATGGCTACACCTTC,CASSLGTAYGYTF
NA,TRBD1,TRBV19,TRBJ2-3,13,TGTGCCAGTGCGACAGGGGGCGTTGATACGCAGTATTTT,CASATGGVDTQYF
NA,NA,TRBV5-1,TRBJ1-1,13,TGCGCCAGCAGGTCACAGGCGAACACTGAAGCTTTCTTT,CASRSQANTEAFF
NA,NA,TRBV6-1,TRBJ2-5,15,TGTGCCAGCAGGGAGGGATGGGGCCTCCAAGAGACCCAGTACTTC,CASREGWGLQETQYF
few,TRBD2,TRBV5-1,TRBJ2-3,14,TGCGCCAGCAGTTTAGCGGGAGTGGCAGATACGCAGTATTTT,CASSLAGVADTQYF
NA,NA,TRBV29-1,TRBJ1-5,14,TGCAGCGTTAAAACAGGGTCTAGCAATCAGCCCCAGCATTTT,CSVKTGSSNQPQHF
NA,TRBD1,TRBV2,TRBJ1-2,15,TGTGCCAGCAGTGATGGGACAGAAGGGGACTATGGCTACACCTTC,CASSDGTEGDYGYTF
NA,NA,TRBV6-4,TRBJ2-7,12,TGTGCCAGCAGTGACTCCGCCTACGAGCAGTACTTC,CASSDSAYEQYF
NA,TRBD2,TRBV15,TRBJ2-7,21,TGTGCCACCAGCAGCGACCCCGGGACTAGCGGGACTAGCCCCATCTCCTACGAGCAGTACTTC,CATSSDPGTSGTSPISYEQYF
NA,TRBD1,TRBV5-1,TRBJ1-2,14,TGCGCCAGCAGCTTGGCAGGGGGTGGGGATGGCTACACCTTC,CASSLAGGGDGYTF